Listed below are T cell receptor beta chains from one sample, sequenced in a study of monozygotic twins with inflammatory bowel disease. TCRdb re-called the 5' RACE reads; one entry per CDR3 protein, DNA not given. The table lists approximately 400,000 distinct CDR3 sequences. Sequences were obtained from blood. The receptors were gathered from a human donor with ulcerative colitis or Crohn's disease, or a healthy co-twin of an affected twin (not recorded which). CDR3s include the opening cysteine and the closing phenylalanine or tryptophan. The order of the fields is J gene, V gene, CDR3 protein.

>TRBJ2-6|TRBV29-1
CSAAAGSSGANVLTF
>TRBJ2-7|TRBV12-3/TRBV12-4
CASSYTYEQYF
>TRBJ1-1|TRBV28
CASKAAGTTEAFF
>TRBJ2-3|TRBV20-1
CSASEPDTQYF
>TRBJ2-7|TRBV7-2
CASSATSDEQYF
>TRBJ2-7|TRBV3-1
CASSGAGPYEQYF
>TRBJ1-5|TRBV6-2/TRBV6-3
CASSYSTAGLGGQPQHF
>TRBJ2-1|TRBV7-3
CASSAGVTNDQFF
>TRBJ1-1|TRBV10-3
CAISSTLGGRNTEAFF
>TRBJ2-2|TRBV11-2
CASRGDSTGELFF
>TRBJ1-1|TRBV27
CASSWDDGNTEAFF
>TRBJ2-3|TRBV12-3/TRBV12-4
CASSPRGGSQYF
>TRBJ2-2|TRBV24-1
CATSARTSGSRELFF
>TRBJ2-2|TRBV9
CARLPDTGELFF
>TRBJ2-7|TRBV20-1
CSADTGTSYEQYF
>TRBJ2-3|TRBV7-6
CASSLGREGTQYF
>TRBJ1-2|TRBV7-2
CASSLASGGNYGYTF
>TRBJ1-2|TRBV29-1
CSVPDRNYGYTF
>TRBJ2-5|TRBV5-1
CASSLGTSGRYQETQYF
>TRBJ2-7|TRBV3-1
CASSPQQGPYEQYF
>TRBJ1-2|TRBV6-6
CASSYELYGYPF
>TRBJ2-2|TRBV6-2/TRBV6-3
CASSGAIGELFF
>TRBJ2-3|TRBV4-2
CASSQEVAGETDTQYF
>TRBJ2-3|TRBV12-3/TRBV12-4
CASSFSVGAGDTQYF
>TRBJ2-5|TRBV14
CASSQVTPQETQYF
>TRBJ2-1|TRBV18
CASSPGLAGLPYNEQFF